This TCR beta chain was sequenced for a study of OX40 agonist ivuxolimab in advanced cancers. Study summary: The group had a mean age of 60 years, ranged from about 23 to 85, and was roughly 83% male. Study-wide results and limits: The study observed clonal expansion of CD4+ and CD8+ blood T cells by week 6 at 0.1 to 3.0 mg/kg. Near-lowest levels of clonal expansion characterized partial responders at 0.1-3.0 mg/kg. CD8+ T cells (on average) carried more expanded clones than CD4+ T cells.

Notes on this clone: The target antigen is unknown.

TCRdb keeps only in-frame clones here, not all; method: immunoSEQ multiplex PCR. The table records about 82,000 clones, under 90% of them present only once. Losses at the gene ends were 3 bases for V and 0 bases for J; bases not matched to a gene: 12. Looked up from germline, CDR1 is SNHLY and CDR2 is FYNNEI. This CDR3 is built from 19 residues. Sequencing was performed on CD4+ or CD8+ T cells sorted from blood, taken in a trial of the OX40 agonist ivuxolimab. This receptor was taken from an adult with an advanced solid tumor such as melanoma, head and neck, liver or kidney cancer. V is TRBV2 and J is TRBJ2-3; 10 bases are a match to TRBD2. This CDR3 reads CASSDTWALAGYSTDTQYF. In nucleotides, the CDR3 is TGTGCCAGCAGTGATACGTGGGCACTAGCGGGGTATAGCACAGATACGCAGTATTTT.